These T cell receptor beta chains were read from a single sample in a study of technical replicates of blood from a few donors. Assay: immunoSEQ multiplex PCR; the TCRdb copy retains only in-frame clones and omits some. The sample lists about 94,000 clones, almost 96% occurring once. Sequenced material: T cells isolated from PBMCs. Receptors were obtained from a human donor in good health. Both conserved end residues are part of each CDR3. D genes are given only for firm matches. Clone size, where shown, is once, few, many, or a class for clones that have expanded.

D gene: TRBD2; clone size: .; J gene: TRBJ2-5; V gene: TRBV25-1; CDR3 protein: CASSEGGGAPWQETQYF; CDR3 DNA: TGTGCCAGCAGTGAAGGCGGGGGGGCCCCATGGCAAGAGACCCAGTACTTC
D gene: TRBD2; clone size: .; J gene: TRBJ2-1; V gene: TRBV14; CDR3 protein: CASSRQGAGVSYNEQFF; CDR3 DNA: TGTGCCAGCAGCCGACAAGGTGCGGGAGTCTCCTACAATGAGCAGTTCTTC
D gene: .; clone size: once; J gene: TRBJ2-5; V gene: TRBV6-5; CDR3 protein: CASTKGGGFQETQYF; CDR3 DNA: TGTGCCAGCACCAAGGGGGGGGGTTTTCAAGAGACCCAGTACTTC
D gene: TRBD1; clone size: .; J gene: TRBJ2-7; V gene: TRBV4-2; CDR3 protein: CASSQPGTGTGSYEQYF; CDR3 DNA: TGTGCCAGCAGCCAACCCGGGACAGGGACGGGGTCCTACGAGCAGTACTTC
D gene: .; clone size: once; J gene: TRBJ1-1; V gene: TRBV6-1; CDR3 protein: CASSETNTEAFF; CDR3 DNA: TGTGCCAGCAGTGAAACTAACACTGAAGCTTTCTTT
D gene: TRBD1; clone size: .; J gene: TRBJ2-7; V gene: TRBV28; CDR3 protein: CASSLTGTGVPEQYF; CDR3 DNA: TGTGCCAGCAGTTTAACCGGGACAGGGGTTCCCGAGCAGTACTTC
D gene: TRBD2; clone size: once; J gene: TRBJ2-3; V gene: TRBV29-1; CDR3 protein: CSVDGREGPGDTQYF; CDR3 DNA: TGCAGCGTTGATGGGCGGGAGGGCCCAGGGGATACGCAGTATTTT
D gene: .; clone size: .; J gene: TRBJ1-1; V gene: TRBV15; CDR3 protein: CATSGLGGRRAFF; CDR3 DNA: TGTGCCACCAGCGGCCTAGGGGGTAGGAGGGCTTTCTTT
D gene: .; clone size: .; J gene: TRBJ1-3; V gene: TRBV7-3; CDR3 protein: CASSFAGENTIYF; CDR3 DNA: TGTGCCAGCAGCTTTGCAGGGGAAAACACCATATATTTT
D gene: TRBD1; clone size: .; J gene: TRBJ1-3; V gene: TRBV27; CDR3 protein: CARRRGQGKTYSGNTIYF; CDR3 DNA: TGTGCCAGGCGAAGGGGACAGGGGAAGACATACTCTGGAAACACCATATATTTT
D gene: TRBD1; clone size: .; J gene: TRBJ1-5; V gene: TRBV28; CDR3 protein: CANTQGSGPLNQPQHF; CDR3 DNA: TGTGCCAATACACAGGGGTCGGGGCCTCTGAATCAGCCCCAGCATTTT
D gene: .; clone size: .; J gene: TRBJ2-1; V gene: TRBV7-6; CDR3 protein: CASSSGGSSYNEQFF; CDR3 DNA: TGTGCCAGCAGCTCAGGGGGGAGCTCCTACAATGAGCAGTTCTTC
D gene: .; clone size: .; J gene: TRBJ1-2; V gene: TRBV4-1; CDR3 protein: CASSHHGQSDFGNGYTF; CDR3 DNA: TGCGCCAGCAGCCACCATGGACAGTCGGATTTTGGGAATGGCTACACCTTC
D gene: TRBD2; clone size: .; J gene: TRBJ2-1; V gene: TRBV6-5; CDR3 protein: CASSPGLPFRFF; CDR3 DNA: TGTGCCAGCAGCCCGGGACTACCATTTAGGTTCTTC
D gene: .; clone size: .; J gene: TRBJ2-1; V gene: TRBV20-1; CDR3 protein: CSAEAYNEQFF; CDR3 DNA: TGCAGTGCGGAGGCCTACAATGAGCAGTTCTTC
D gene: TRBD1; clone size: .; J gene: TRBJ1-1; V gene: TRBV2; CDR3 protein: CASGEDRGPRSEAFF; CDR3 DNA: TGTGCCAGCGGGGAGGACAGGGGGCCGAGGTCTGAAGCTTTCTTT
D gene: TRBD1; clone size: .; J gene: TRBJ1-1; V gene: TRBV6-5; CDR3 protein: CASSLDREKAFF; CDR3 DNA: TGTGCCAGCAGTTTAGACAGGGAGAAGGCTTTCTTT
D gene: TRBD1; clone size: .; J gene: TRBJ2-7; V gene: TRBV6-5; CDR3 protein: CASSLTYRGPHYEQYF; CDR3 DNA: TGTGCCAGCAGTTTAACTTACAGGGGCCCCCACTACGAGCAGTACTTC
D gene: .; clone size: .; J gene: TRBJ2-7; V gene: TRBV11-2; CDR3 protein: CASSPAVAAYRLEQYF; CDR3 DNA: TGTGCCAGCAGCCCAGCGGTCGCGGCCTATCGGCTCGAGCAGTACTTC
D gene: .; clone size: .; J gene: TRBJ2-5; V gene: TRBV6-6; CDR3 protein: CASTESRGGQETQYF; CDR3 DNA: TGTGCCAGCACTGAGAGTAGAGGGGGCCAAGAGACCCAGTACTTC
D gene: TRBD1; clone size: .; J gene: TRBJ1-1; V gene: TRBV27; CDR3 protein: CASRLGQSNTEAFF; CDR3 DNA: TGTGCCAGCAGACTGGGACAGTCGAACACTGAAGCTTTCTTT
D gene: .; clone size: .; J gene: TRBJ2-7; V gene: TRBV7-9; CDR3 protein: CASSLGTSGAFGEEQYF; CDR3 DNA: TGTGCCAGCAGCTTAGGTACTTCAGGGGCGTTCGGTGAGGAGCAGTACTTC
D gene: .; clone size: .; J gene: TRBJ2-1; V gene: TRBV15; CDR3 protein: CATSRAGLNNEQFF; CDR3 DNA: TGTGCCACCAGCAGAGCAGGGCTGAACAATGAGCAGTTCTTC
D gene: TRBD2; clone size: .; J gene: TRBJ2-5; V gene: TRBV13; CDR3 protein: CASSLRWELRATSGRQTQYF; CDR3 DNA: TGTGCCAGCAGCTTACGGTGGGAGCTCCGGGCGACTAGCGGGAGGCAGACCCAGTACTTC
D gene: .; clone size: .; J gene: TRBJ1-3; V gene: TRBV12-2; CDR3 protein: CASRLAYDRRDPANVGNTIYF; CDR3 DNA: TGTGCAAGTCGCTTAGCGTATGACAGACGAGATCCGGCGAACGTTGGAAACACCATATATTTT
D gene: TRBD2; clone size: .; J gene: TRBJ2-3; V gene: TRBV13; CDR3 protein: CASSRLGLAGGDTQYF; CDR3 DNA: TGTGCCAGCAGCCGACTAGGACTAGCGGGAGGGGATACGCAGTATTTT
D gene: TRBD1; clone size: .; J gene: TRBJ1-1; V gene: TRBV5-1; CDR3 protein: CASSLDRQGEAFF; CDR3 DNA: TGCGCCAGCAGCTTGGACAGACAGGGCGAAGCTTTCTTT
D gene: TRBD2; clone size: .; J gene: TRBJ2-1; V gene: TRBV7-6; CDR3 protein: CASSSLFRLAGGPGDEQFF; CDR3 DNA: TGTGCCAGCAGCTCCCTATTTCGACTAGCGGGAGGGCCGGGCGATGAGCAGTTCTTC
D gene: TRBD1; clone size: .; J gene: TRBJ2-1; V gene: TRBV7-6; CDR3 protein: CASSLAGQYNEQFF; CDR3 DNA: TGTGCCAGCAGCTTAGCGGGACAGTACAATGAGCAGTTCTTC
D gene: TRBD1; clone size: .; J gene: TRBJ2-1; V gene: TRBV6-5; CDR3 protein: CASRKTGGGHNEQFF; CDR3 DNA: TGTGCCAGCAGAAAGACAGGGGGAGGTCACAATGAGCAGTTCTTC
D gene: .; clone size: once; J gene: TRBJ1-1; V gene: TRBV19; CDR3 protein: CASSNRAKNTEAFF; CDR3 DNA: TGTGCCAGTAGCAACAGGGCAAAGAACACTGAAGCTTTCTTT
D gene: .; clone size: .; J gene: TRBJ2-7; V gene: TRBV6-5; CDR3 protein: CASSLDSYEQYF; CDR3 DNA: TGTGCCAGCAGTCTCGACAGCTACGAGCAGTACTTC
D gene: .; clone size: .; J gene: TRBJ2-2; V gene: TRBV14; CDR3 protein: CASSHGWLGTGELFF; CDR3 DNA: TGTGCCAGCAGCCATGGCTGGCTTGGCACCGGGGAGCTGTTTTTT
D gene: TRBD2; clone size: .; J gene: TRBJ2-7; V gene: TRBV5-6; CDR3 protein: CASSLGGGNEQYF; CDR3 DNA: TGTGCCAGCAGCTTAGGCGGGGGAAACGAGCAGTACTTC
D gene: .; clone size: .; J gene: TRBJ2-5; V gene: TRBV2; CDR3 protein: CASNEDTSGTQYF; CDR3 DNA: TGTGCCAGCAACGAGGACACCTCAGGGACCCAGTACTTC
D gene: TRBD2; clone size: .; J gene: TRBJ2-1; V gene: TRBV11-2; CDR3 protein: CASSLDTGTSVEDEQFF; CDR3 DNA: TGTGCCAGCAGCTTAGATACAGGGACTAGCGTGGAGGATGAGCAGTTCTTC
D gene: TRBD1; clone size: .; J gene: TRBJ2-1; V gene: TRBV7-6; CDR3 protein: CASSLTGQVAEQFF; CDR3 DNA: TGTGCCAGCAGCTTAACCGGACAGGTAGCTGAGCAGTTCTTC
D gene: TRBD1; clone size: .; J gene: TRBJ1-5; V gene: TRBV28; CDR3 protein: CASSRTGASNQPQHF; CDR3 DNA: TGTGCCAGCAGCCGCACAGGGGCCTCCAATCAGCCCCAGCATTTT
D gene: .; clone size: .; J gene: TRBJ2-7; V gene: TRBV5-1; CDR3 protein: CASSLGQREQYF; CDR3 DNA: TGCGCCAGCAGCTTAGGACAGCGCGAGCAGTACTTC
D gene: TRBD2; clone size: .; J gene: TRBJ2-3; V gene: TRBV6-5; CDR3 protein: CASSSGLAGPDTQYF; CDR3 DNA: TGTGCCAGCAGTTCCGGACTAGCGGGGCCAGATACGCAGTATTTT
D gene: TRBD1; clone size: .; J gene: TRBJ2-7; V gene: TRBV9; CDR3 protein: CASSPLGGQGSYEQYF; CDR3 DNA: TGTGCCAGCAGTCCCCTGGGGGGACAGGGGTCCTACGAGCAGTACTTC
D gene: TRBD2; clone size: .; J gene: TRBJ2-7; V gene: TRBV6-5; CDR3 protein: CASSYLSSGTEQYF; CDR3 DNA: TGTGCCAGCAGTTACTTGTCTAGCGGGACCGAGCAGTACTTC
D gene: .; clone size: .; J gene: TRBJ1-5; V gene: TRBV29-1; CDR3 protein: CSVGGGSNQPQHF; CDR3 DNA: TGCAGCGTTGGCGGGGGTAGCAATCAGCCCCAGCATTTT
D gene: .; clone size: .; J gene: TRBJ2-5; V gene: TRBV14; CDR3 protein: CASSQPGHKTQYF; CDR3 DNA: TGTGCCAGCAGCCAACCCGGACATAAGACCCAGTACTTC
D gene: TRBD2; clone size: .; J gene: TRBJ2-1; V gene: TRBV28; CDR3 protein: CASSLLTSGREMAYNEQFF; CDR3 DNA: TGTGCCAGCAGTTTATTGACTAGCGGCAGGGAGATGGCTTACAATGAGCAGTTCTTC
D gene: TRBD1; clone size: .; J gene: TRBJ1-4; V gene: TRBV19; CDR3 protein: CASSIASGTGNEKLFF; CDR3 DNA: TGTGCCAGTAGTATAGCGAGCGGGACAGGTAATGAAAAACTGTTTTTT
D gene: TRBD2; clone size: .; J gene: TRBJ2-3; V gene: TRBV10-2; CDR3 protein: CASSSEREFSDTQYF; CDR3 DNA: TGCGCCAGCAGTTCCGAGCGGGAGTTCTCAGATACGCAGTATTTT
D gene: TRBD2; clone size: .; J gene: TRBJ2-7; V gene: TRBV9; CDR3 protein: CASSVATSGGGASYEQYF; CDR3 DNA: TGTGCCAGCAGCGTAGCTACTAGCGGGGGGGGAGCTTCATACGAGCAGTACTTC
D gene: TRBD1; clone size: .; J gene: TRBJ1-1; V gene: TRBV6-1; CDR3 protein: CASRQGATNTEAFF; CDR3 DNA: TGTGCCAGCAGACAGGGGGCTACGAACACTGAAGCTTTCTTT
D gene: .; clone size: .; J gene: TRBJ2-3; V gene: TRBV19; CDR3 protein: CASMQTTSTDTQYF; CDR3 DNA: TGTGCCAGTATGCAGACTACTAGCACAGATACGCAGTATTTT
D gene: TRBD2; clone size: .; J gene: TRBJ2-1; V gene: TRBV7-8; CDR3 protein: CASSLDSGTSGLGGEQFF; CDR3 DNA: TGTGCCAGCAGCTTAGACTCCGGGACTAGCGGCCTTGGGGGCGAGCAGTTCTTC
D gene: .; clone size: once; J gene: TRBJ2-2; V gene: TRBV9; CDR3 protein: CASSPQGTLINTGELFF; CDR3 DNA: TGTGCCAGCAGCCCTCAAGGGACTCTCATAAACACCGGGGAGCTGTTTTTT
D gene: .; clone size: .; J gene: TRBJ2-1; V gene: TRBV7-3; CDR3 protein: CASSPSPSSYNEQFF; CDR3 DNA: TGTGCCAGCAGCCCAAGCCCCTCATCTTACAATGAGCAGTTCTTC
D gene: TRBD1; clone size: .; J gene: TRBJ2-6; V gene: TRBV7-6; CDR3 protein: CASSLGWGTGISGANVLTF; CDR3 DNA: TGTGCCAGCAGCTTAGGATGGGGGACAGGGATCTCTGGGGCCAACGTCCTGACTTTC
D gene: TRBD1; clone size: .; J gene: TRBJ1-1; V gene: TRBV11-3; CDR3 protein: CASSHGQGEAFF; CDR3 DNA: TGTGCCAGCAGCCACGGACAGGGTGAAGCTTTCTTT